This TCR beta chain was retrieved from a study of technical replicates of blood from several donors. This CDR3 spans 13 amino acids. V lost 0 bases and J 6 bases, leaving 5 bases between the germline ends. Germline values: CDR1 MNHEY, CDR2 SVGAGI. Data came from immunoSEQ multiplex PCR; TCRdb stores just in-frame clones and leaves some out. The repertoire consists of more than 65,000 clones, with around nine tenths occurring once and the leading ten covering about 0.4%. The TCR was taken from a human donor in good health. The rearrangement links TRBV6-5 to TRBJ2-2; D may be TRBD1 (5 bases). The specimen was T cells isolated from PBMCs. The CDR3 DNA sequence: TGTGCCAGCAGTTACTCGGGGCCCGGGGAGCTGTTTTTT. Amino acid sequence: CASSYSGPGELFF.